This T cell receptor (beta chain) is from a study of response to subunit inactivated influenza vaccine. Study observations and caveats: Authors suggested that a seasonal influenza vaccination recruits few new T cells each time.

For this clonotype: The antigen is not known.

TCRdb used MiXCR to reprocess the RT-PCR reads, holding one entry per CDR3 protein. Among hundreds of thousands of distinct CDR3 sequences listed, about 7.6% were seen once. The sequencing used PBMCs from blood, collected about 23 months after vaccination. The sequence derives from a man between 50 and 69 years old who received an inactivated influenza vaccine.

The DNA for the CDR3 is TGTGCCAGCAGTTGGTACCAGGGAGAGACCCAGTACTTC. This sequence encodes CASSWYQGETQYF. The chain uses TRBV12-3 or TRBV12-4 and TRBJ2-5, with a weak D call TRBD1 (5 bases). V gave up 4 bases and J gave up 4 bases, with 10 bases separating them. The CDR3 covers 13 residues.